Listed below are T cell receptor beta chains from one sample, sequenced in a study of Ad26.COV2.S vaccination and SARS-CoV-2 variants. Measured with immunoSEQ multiplex PCR; TCRdb has only the in-frame clones, and not every one. The sample lists about 350,000 clones; around 90% were seen once. The sequences come from peripheral blood, collected after recovery from COVID-19. These receptors came from a human donor who had recovered from COVID-19. CDR3s include the opening cysteine and the closing phenylalanine or tryptophan. D genes are given only for firm matches. Size is stated for part of the rows, as once, few or many counts, or as a class when the clone is expanded.

V gene: TRBV7-2; clone size: .; D gene: TRBD1; J gene: TRBJ2-7; CDR3 protein: CASSFQSGTGNREQYF; CDR3 DNA: TGTGCCAGCAGCTTCCAATCCGGGACAGGGAATCGTGAGCAGTACTTC
V gene: TRBV7-9; clone size: .; D gene: .; J gene: TRBJ2-7; CDR3 protein: CASSYDFSYEQYF; CDR3 DNA: TGTGCCAGCAGTTACGACTTTTCCTACGAGCAGTACTTC
V gene: TRBV2; clone size: .; D gene: TRBD1; J gene: TRBJ1-2; CDR3 protein: CASSEARVSGGDGYTF; CDR3 DNA: TGTGCCAGCAGTGAAGCGCGTGTTTCAGGGGGCGATGGCTACACCTTC
V gene: TRBV4-2; clone size: .; D gene: .; J gene: TRBJ2-5; CDR3 protein: CASSQDRVDQETQYF; CDR3 DNA: TGTGCCAGCAGCCAAGATAGGGTGGACCAAGAGACCCAGTACTTC
V gene: TRBV29-1; clone size: .; D gene: TRBD2; J gene: TRBJ2-1; CDR3 protein: CSVARLAGAGSYNEQFF; CDR3 DNA: TGCAGCGTTGCTCGACTAGCCGGGGCGGGGTCCTACAATGAGCAGTTCTTC
V gene: TRBV6-5; clone size: .; D gene: TRBD2; J gene: TRBJ2-1; CDR3 protein: CASSYSGASGVYEQFF; CDR3 DNA: TGTGCCAGCAGTTACTCGGGGGCTAGCGGGGTGTATGAGCAGTTCTTC
V gene: TRBV27; clone size: once; D gene: .; J gene: TRBJ1-1; CDR3 protein: CASSSLQGAGAFF; CDR3 DNA: TGTGCCAGCAGTTCCTTGCAAGGGGCTGGAGCTTTCTTT
V gene: TRBV6-5; clone size: .; D gene: TRBD1; J gene: TRBJ2-1; CDR3 protein: CASSYSTGNEQFF; CDR3 DNA: TGTGCCAGCAGTTACTCGACAGGGAATGAGCAGTTCTTC
V gene: TRBV6-1; clone size: .; D gene: .; J gene: TRBJ2-7; CDR3 protein: CASSEGQATHRSSYEQYF; CDR3 DNA: TGTGCCAGCAGTGAAGGACAGGCCACACATAGGAGCTCCTACGAGCAGTACTTC
V gene: TRBV11-3; clone size: .; D gene: .; J gene: TRBJ2-1; CDR3 protein: CASSRGAVSYNEQFF; CDR3 DNA: TGTGCCAGCAGCCGGGGGGCCGTTTCCTACAATGAGCAGTTCTTC